This T cell receptor (beta chain) derives from a study of T cells in Graves' hyperthyroidism and ophthalmopathy. Study outcomes and limitations: Expanded thyroid clonotypes (above 0.001) were mostly also found in blood.

With regard to this clonotype: The antigen is not known. A much larger clone sits a single nucleotide away, making a read error possible.

For the diagnoses, clinical symptoms, serum thyroxine and TRAb, thyroid ultrasound and orbital computed tomography were used. TCR beta CDR3 regions were amplified from RNA transcripts. TCR CDR3 underwent first-round RT-PCR with the HTBI primer set. Each CDR3 protein gets one entry after TCRdb re-called the multiplex PCR reads with MiXCR. The data hold about 600,000 distinct CDR3 sequences, with 14% observed a single time. The CDR3 has 14 amino acids. Looked up from germline, CDR1 is SQVTM and CDR2 is ANQGSEA. This chain connects TRBV29-1 to TRBJ1-2; 7 bases match TRBD1. Sequenced input: blood. The sequence was obtained from a woman between 18 and 29 years old with Graves' ophthalmopathy. In DNA form, the CDR3 reads TGCAACGTTGAAGAACAGGGGATAAAGGAAGGCTACACCTTC. Encoded protein: CNVEEQGIKEGYTF.